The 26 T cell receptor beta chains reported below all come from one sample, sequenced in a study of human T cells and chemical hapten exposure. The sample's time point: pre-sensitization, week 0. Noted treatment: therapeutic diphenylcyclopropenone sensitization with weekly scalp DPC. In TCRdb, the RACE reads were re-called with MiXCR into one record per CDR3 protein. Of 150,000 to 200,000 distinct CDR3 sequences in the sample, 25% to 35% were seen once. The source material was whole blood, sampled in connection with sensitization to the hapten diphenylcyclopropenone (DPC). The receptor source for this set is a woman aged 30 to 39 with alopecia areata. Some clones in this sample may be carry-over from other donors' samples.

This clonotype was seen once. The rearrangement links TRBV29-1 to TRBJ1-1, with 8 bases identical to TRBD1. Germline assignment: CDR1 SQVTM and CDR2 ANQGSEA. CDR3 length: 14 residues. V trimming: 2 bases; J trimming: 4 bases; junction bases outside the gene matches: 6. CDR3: CSVESRTGSTEAFF. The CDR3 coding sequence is TGCAGCGTTGAATCTCGGACAGGGTCCACTGAAGCTTTCTTT.

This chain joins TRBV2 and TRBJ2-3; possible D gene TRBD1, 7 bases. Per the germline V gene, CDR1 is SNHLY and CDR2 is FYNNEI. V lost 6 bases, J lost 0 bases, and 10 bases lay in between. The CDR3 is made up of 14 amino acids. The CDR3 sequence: CASRGGQSTDTQYF. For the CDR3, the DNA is TGTGCCAGCAGGGGGGGACAGAGCACAGATACGCAGTATTTT.

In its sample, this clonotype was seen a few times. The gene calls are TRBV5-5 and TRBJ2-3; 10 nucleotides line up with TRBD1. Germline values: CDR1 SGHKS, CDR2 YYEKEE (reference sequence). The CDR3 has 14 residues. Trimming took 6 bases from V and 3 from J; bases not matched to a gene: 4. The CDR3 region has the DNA TGTGCCAGCACAAGGACAGGGGGGACAGATACGCAGTATTTT. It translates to CASTRTGGTDTQYF. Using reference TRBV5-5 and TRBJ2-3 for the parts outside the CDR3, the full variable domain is DAGVTQSPTHLIKTRGQQVTLRCSPISGHKSVSWYQQVLGQGPQFIFQYYEKEERGRGNFPDRFSARQFPNYSSELNVNALLLGDSALYLCASTRTGGTDTQYFGPGTRLTVL.

The CDR3 DNA follows: TGTGCCAGCAGCGAAGGTCGTACCGACAGGGGGCTATACAATGAGCAGTTCTTC. This sequence encodes CASSEGRTDRGLYNEQFF. The chain carries TRBV9 and TRBJ2-1, with 10 bases identical to TRBD1. Germline V gene lookup returns CDR1 SGDLS and CDR2 YYNGEE. This CDR3 has 18 residues. V dropped 3 bases and J dropped 4; count of bases not matched to a gene: 13. The variable domain in full, completed from reference TRBV9 and TRBJ2-1, reads DSGVTQTPKHLITATGQRVTLRCSPRSGDLSVYWYQQSLDQGLQFLIQYYNGEERAKGNILERFSAQQFPDLHSELNLSSLELGDSALYFCASSEGRTDRGLYNEQFFGPGTRLTVL.

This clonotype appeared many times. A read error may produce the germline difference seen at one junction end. The DNA for the CDR3 is TGCGCCAGCAGCAAGGACCAAGGGACCCAGTACTTC. Its translation: CASSKDQGTQYF. This chain links TRBV5-1 with TRBJ2-5; no definite D call. The CDR3 consists of 12 residues. Germline assignment: CDR1 SGHRS and CDR2 YFSETQ.

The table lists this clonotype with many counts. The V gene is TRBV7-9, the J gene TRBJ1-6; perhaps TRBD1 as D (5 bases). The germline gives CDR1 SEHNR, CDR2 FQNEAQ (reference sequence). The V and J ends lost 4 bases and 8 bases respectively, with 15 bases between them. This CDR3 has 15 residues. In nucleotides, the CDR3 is TGTGCCAGCAGCTCACGAAGGGGAATTGATTCACCCCTCCACTTT. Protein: CASSSRRGIDSPLHF.

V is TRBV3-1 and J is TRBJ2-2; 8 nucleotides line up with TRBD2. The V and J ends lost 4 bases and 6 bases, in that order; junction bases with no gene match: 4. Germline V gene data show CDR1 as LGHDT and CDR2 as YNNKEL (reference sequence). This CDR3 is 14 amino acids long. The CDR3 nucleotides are TGTGCCAGCAGCCCCCGGGGGGGAGCCGGGGAGCTGTTTTTT. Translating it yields CASSPRGGAGELFF.

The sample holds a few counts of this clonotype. CDR3 sequence: CSATERGGWSDTQYF. In nucleotides, the CDR3 is TGCAGTGCTACCGAGCGGGGGGGATGGTCAGATACGCAGTATTTT. The chain recombines TRBV20-1 with TRBJ2-3, with TRBD2 matching 10 bases. Per the germline V gene, CDR1 is DFQATT and CDR2 is SNEGSKA (reference sequence). This CDR3 comprises 15 residues. The trim removed 4 bases at V and 4 bases at J, leaving 8 bases unmatched.

The CDR3 DNA follows: TGTGCCAGCAGTGATCGACAGGACACTGAAGCTTTCTTT. Amino acid sequence: CASSDRQDTEAFF. The chain employs TRBV6-4 and TRBJ1-1, with D perhaps TRBD1 (6 bases). Germline V gene data show CDR1 as MRHNA and CDR2 as SNTAGT. The CDR3 runs 13 residues. Trimming removed 3 bases at V and 3 bases at J, with 8 bases between.

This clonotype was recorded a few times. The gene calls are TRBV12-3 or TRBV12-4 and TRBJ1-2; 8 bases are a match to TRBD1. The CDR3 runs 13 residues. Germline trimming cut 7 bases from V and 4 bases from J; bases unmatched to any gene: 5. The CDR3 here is CASNQGARYGYTF. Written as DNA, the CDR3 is TGTGCCAGCAACCAGGGGGCCCGCTATGGCTACACCTTC.

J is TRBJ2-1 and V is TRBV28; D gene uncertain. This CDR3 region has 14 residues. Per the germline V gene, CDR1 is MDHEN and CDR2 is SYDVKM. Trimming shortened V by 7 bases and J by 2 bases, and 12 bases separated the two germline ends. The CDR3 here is CASTLPPPYNEQFF. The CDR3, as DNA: TGTGCCAGCACACTCCCTCCTCCCTACAATGAGCAGTTCTTC.

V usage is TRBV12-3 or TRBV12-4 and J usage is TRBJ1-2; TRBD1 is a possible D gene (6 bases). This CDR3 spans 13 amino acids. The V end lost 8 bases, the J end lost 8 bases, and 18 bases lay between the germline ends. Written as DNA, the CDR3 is TGTGCCAGCGTCATCAACAGGGAGTGGGGCTACACCTTC. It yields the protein CASVINREWGYTF.

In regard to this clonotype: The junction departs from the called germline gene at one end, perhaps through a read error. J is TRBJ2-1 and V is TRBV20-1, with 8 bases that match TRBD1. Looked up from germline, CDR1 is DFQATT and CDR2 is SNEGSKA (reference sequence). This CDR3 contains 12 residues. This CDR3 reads CSVRQGYNEQFF. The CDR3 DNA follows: TGCAGTGTTAGACAGGGGTACAATGAGCAGTTCTTC.

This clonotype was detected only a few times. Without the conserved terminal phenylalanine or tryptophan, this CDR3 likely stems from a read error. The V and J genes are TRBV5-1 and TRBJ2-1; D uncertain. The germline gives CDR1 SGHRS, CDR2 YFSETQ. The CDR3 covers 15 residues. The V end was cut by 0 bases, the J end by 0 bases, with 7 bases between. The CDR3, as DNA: TGCGCCAGCAGCTTGGAAGGATTCTCCTACAATGAGCAGTTCTCC. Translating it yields CASSLEGFSYNEQFS.

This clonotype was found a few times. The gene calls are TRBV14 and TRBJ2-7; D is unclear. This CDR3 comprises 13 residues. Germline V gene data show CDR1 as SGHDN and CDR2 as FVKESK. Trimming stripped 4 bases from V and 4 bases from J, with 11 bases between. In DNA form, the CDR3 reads TGTGCCAGCAGCCGGCTCCTTGTGTACGAGCAGTACTTC. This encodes CASSRLLVYEQYF.

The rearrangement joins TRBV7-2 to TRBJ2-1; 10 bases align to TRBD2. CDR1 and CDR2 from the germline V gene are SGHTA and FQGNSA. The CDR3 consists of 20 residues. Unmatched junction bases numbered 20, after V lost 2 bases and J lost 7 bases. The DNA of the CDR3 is TGTGCCAGCAGCTTATATCGCGGTGGAGCGGGAGGGCTCCGTCTAAATGAGCAGTTCTTC. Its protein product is CASSLYRGGAGGLRLNEQFF.

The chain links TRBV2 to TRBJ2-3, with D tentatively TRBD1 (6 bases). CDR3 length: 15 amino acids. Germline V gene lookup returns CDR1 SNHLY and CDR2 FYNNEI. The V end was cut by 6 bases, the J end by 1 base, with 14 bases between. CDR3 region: CASRKNRVGTDTQYF. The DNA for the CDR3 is TGTGCCAGCAGGAAAAACAGGGTGGGCACAGATACGCAGTATTTT.

CDR3 in amino acids: CASSEALAFGSPLHF. The CDR3 DNA is TGTGCCAGCAGTGAAGCTTTGGCATTTGGATCACCCCTCCACTTT. The chain recombines TRBV6-1 with TRBJ1-6; the D is unclear. The CDR3 has 15 residues. CDR1 is MNHNS, CDR2 SASEGT, per germline. V lost 0 bases and J lost 10, with 13 bases in between.

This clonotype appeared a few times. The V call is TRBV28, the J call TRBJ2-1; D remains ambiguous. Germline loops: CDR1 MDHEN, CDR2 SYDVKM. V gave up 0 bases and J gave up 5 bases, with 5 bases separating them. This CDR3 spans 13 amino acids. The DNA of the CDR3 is TGTGCCAGCAGTTTATGGGCCAACAATGAGCAGTTCTTC. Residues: CASSLWANNEQFF. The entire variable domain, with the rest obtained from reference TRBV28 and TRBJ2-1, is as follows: DVKVTQSSRYLVKRTGEKVFLECVQDMDHENMFWYRQDPGLGLRLIYFSYDVKMKEKGDIPEGYSVSREKKERFSLILESASTNQTSMYLCASSLWANNEQFFGPGTRLTVL.

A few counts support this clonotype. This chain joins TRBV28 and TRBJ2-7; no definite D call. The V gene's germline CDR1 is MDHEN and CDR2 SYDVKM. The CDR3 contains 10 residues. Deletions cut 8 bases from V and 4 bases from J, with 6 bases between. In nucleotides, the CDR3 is TGTGCCAGCGGGTCGTACGAGCAGTACTTC. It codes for CASGSYEQYF.

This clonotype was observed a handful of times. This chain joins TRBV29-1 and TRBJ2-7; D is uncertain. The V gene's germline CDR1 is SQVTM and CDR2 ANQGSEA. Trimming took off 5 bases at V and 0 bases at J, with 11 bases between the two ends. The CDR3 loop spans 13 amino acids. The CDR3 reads CSVKKRSSYEQYF. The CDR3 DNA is TGCAGCGTTAAAAAAAGAAGCTCCTACGAGCAGTACTTC.

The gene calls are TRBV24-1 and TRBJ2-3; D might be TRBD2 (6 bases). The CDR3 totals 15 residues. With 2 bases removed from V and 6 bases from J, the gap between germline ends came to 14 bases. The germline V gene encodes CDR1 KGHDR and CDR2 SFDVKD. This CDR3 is CATSDWGDGGDTQYF. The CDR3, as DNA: TGTGCCACCAGTGATTGGGGGGATGGTGGGGATACGCAGTATTTT.

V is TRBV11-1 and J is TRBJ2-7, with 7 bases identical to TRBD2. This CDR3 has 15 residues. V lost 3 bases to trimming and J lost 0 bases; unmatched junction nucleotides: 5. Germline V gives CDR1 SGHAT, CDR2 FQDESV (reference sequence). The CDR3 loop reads CASSLRGGSSYEQYF. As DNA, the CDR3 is TGTGCCAGCAGCTTGCGCGGGGGAAGCTCCTACGAGCAGTACTTC.

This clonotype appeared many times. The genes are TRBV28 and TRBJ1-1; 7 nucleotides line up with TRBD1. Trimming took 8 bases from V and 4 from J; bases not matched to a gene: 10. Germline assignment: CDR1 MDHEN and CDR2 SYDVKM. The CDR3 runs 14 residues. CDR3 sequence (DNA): TGTGCCAGCGCCACAGGGGCGTTGTTCACTGAAGCTTTCTTT. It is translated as CASATGALFTEAFF.

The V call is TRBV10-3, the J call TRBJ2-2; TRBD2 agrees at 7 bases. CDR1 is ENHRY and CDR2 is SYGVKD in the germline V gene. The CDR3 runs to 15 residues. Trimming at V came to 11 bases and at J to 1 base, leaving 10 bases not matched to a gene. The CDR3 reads CAVRPGGVNTGELFF. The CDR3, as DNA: TGTGCCGTAAGGCCGGGGGGAGTGAACACCGGGGAGCTGTTTTTT.

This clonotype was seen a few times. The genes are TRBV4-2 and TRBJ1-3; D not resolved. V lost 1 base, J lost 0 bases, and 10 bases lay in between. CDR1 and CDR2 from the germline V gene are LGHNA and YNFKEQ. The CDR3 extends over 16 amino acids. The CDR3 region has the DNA TGTGCCAGCAGCCAAGTTGGAGGGAGCTCTGGAAACACCATATATTTT. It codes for CASSQVGGSSGNTIYF.